This T cell receptor (beta chain) emerged from a study of T cell responses to AZD1222 COVID-19 vaccine. This CDR3 region has 16 residues. The V gene end was trimmed by 1 base and the J gene end by 1 base; junction bases not matched to a gene: 3. CDR1 and CDR2 from the germline V gene are SGHRS and YFSETQ. As regards this clone: The antigen remains undetermined.

Study results and caveats: Only after the peak T cell response were repertoires sampled. It was only a handful of AZD1222 recipients who were seropositive at baseline.

Sequenced by immunoSEQ multiplex PCR; TCRdb stores in-frame clones only, minus some. The table has about 130,000 clones, around 92% seen once. The V call is TRBV5-1, the J call TRBJ2-3; 10 positions agree with TRBD1. The clonotype originates from an adult in good health. Sequenced here: peripheral blood, sampled on day 0 of AZD1222 vaccination. The CDR3 here is CASSLSGQGGTDTQYF. CDR3 DNA sequence: TGCGCCAGCAGCTTGTCAGGACAGGGGGGCACAGATACGCAGTATTTT.